One sample yielded the 24 T cell receptor beta chains listed below, sequenced in a study of long-term antiretroviral therapy in people with HIV (dated by TCRdb to between 2021 and 2022). The immunoSEQ hsTCRB v3.0 assay was used at survey level resolution for TRB variable region sequencing. The table comes from immuneACCESS by way of TCRdb, which keeps in-frame sequences with V and J called. Part of the clones is missing from these tables; in studies checked, under half for an unresolved V gene and the rest for unknown reasons. Across this sample there are 45,000 or so clones, with 85% to 95% seen only once. Together, the top ten hold 2% to 2.5% of the sample. The specimen comprised unsorted PBMCs, sampled 9 to 9.5 years after starting antiretroviral therapy. The receptors shown here come from a man younger than 40 with HIV.

J is TRBJ2-7 and V is TRBV27; TRBD1 matches 8 bases. The CDR3 has 15 amino acids. J gave up 2 bases and V 4 bases, and 7 bases lay outside the gene matches. Germline values: CDR1 MNHEY, CDR2 SMNVEV (reference sequence). CDR3 in DNA: TGTGCCAGCAGTTCCCACAGGGGGACCACCTACGAGCAGTACTTC. Protein: CASSSHRGTTYEQYF.

The chain has TRBV4-2 and TRBJ1-2, with D possibly TRBD1 on 5 matching bases. Trimming left V 1 base short and J 1 base short, with 22 bases between. This CDR3 comprises 19 residues. The germline gives CDR1 LGHNA, CDR2 YNFKEQ. The CDR3 reads CASSQAQKAFQGDNYGYTF. The CDR3 DNA sequence: TGTGCCAGCAGCCAAGCGCAAAAGGCGTTTCAGGGAGATAACTATGGCTACACCTTC.

The chain has TRBV5-6 and TRBJ1-1; D might be TRBD1 (5 bases). This CDR3 has 15 residues. Deletions cut 4 bases from V and 5 bases from J, with 18 bases between. CDR1 is SGHDT, CDR2 YYEEEE, per germline. The CDR3 protein is CASSATDERGTEAFF. CDR3 nucleotides: TGTGCCAGCAGCGCGACAGACGAACGGGGGACTGAAGCTTTCTTT.

The chain has TRBV5-4 and TRBJ2-7; D may be TRBD1 (6 bases). This CDR3 is built from 13 residues. Trimming took off 4 bases at V and 4 bases at J, with 12 bases between the two ends. CDR1 and CDR2 (germline): SGHNT, YYREEE (reference sequence). This CDR3 is CASSVAGDYEQYV. The CDR3 region has the DNA TGTGCCAGCAGCGTTGCAGGGGATTACGAGCAGTACGTC.

V usage is TRBV7-8 and J usage is TRBJ2-7; D is undetermined. The V gene's germline CDR1 is SGHVS and CDR2 FQNEAQ. Trimming took off 1 base at V and 4 bases at J, with 20 bases between the two ends. CDR3 length: 17 amino acids. The DNA of the CDR3 is TGTGCCAGCAGCTTAGAGTTCCGGCCAGGCTTTCTATACGAGCAGTACTTC. Residues: CASSLEFRPGFLYEQYF. The full variable domain, completed using reference TRBV7-8 and TRBJ2-7, is GAGVSQSPRYKVAKRGQDVALRCDPISGHVSLFWYQQALGQGPEFLTYFQNEAQLDKSGLPSDRFFAERPEGSVSTLKIQRTQQEDSAVYLCASSLEFRPGFLYEQYFGPGTRLTVT.

The rearrangement uses TRBV19 and TRBJ1-3; D is unclear. The CDR3 contains 16 residues. V shed 5 bases and J shed 0 bases, with 14 bases lying between them. The germline V gene encodes CDR1 LNHDA and CDR2 SQIVND (reference sequence). The CDR3 DNA is TGTGCCAGTAGTGCGCGCCCGGTGATCTCTGGAAACACCATATATTTT. The encoded protein is CASSARPVISGNTIYF.

V and J are TRBV7-3 and TRBJ2-3, with a tentative D call TRBD2 (5 bases). The CDR3 has 14 residues. In germline, CDR1 is SGHTA, CDR2 FQGTGA. Trimming removed 1 base at V and 2 bases at J, with 7 bases between. The CDR3 is CASSLRGDTDTQYF. DNA for the CDR3: TGTGCCAGCAGCTTAAGGGGAGACACAGATACGCAGTATTTT. Together with reference TRBV7-3 and TRBJ2-3, the CDR3 gives the full variable domain: GAGVSQTPSNKVTEKGKYVELRCDPISGHTALYWYRQSLGQGPEFLIYFQGTGAADDSGLPNDRFFAVRPEGSVSTLKIQRTERGDSAVYLCASSLRGDTDTQYFGPGTRLTVL.

The rearrangement links TRBV10-3 to TRBJ2-2, with 11 bases fitting TRBD2. The CDR3 has 19 residues. In germline, CDR1 is ENHRY, CDR2 SYGVKD. The V gene end was trimmed by 5 bases and the J gene end by 2 bases; junction bases not matched to a gene: 13. The CDR3 spells CAISYRLTSGVTNTGELFF. In DNA form, the CDR3 reads TGTGCCATCAGTTACCGACTGACTAGCGGGGTTACAAACACCGGGGAGCTGTTTTTT.

V is TRBV2 and J is TRBJ1-5; no clear D gene. With 3 bases removed from V and 5 bases from J, the gap between germline ends came to 8 bases. Germline V CDR1 and CDR2: SNHLY, FYNNEI. This CDR3 is built from 13 residues. The CDR3 nucleotides read TGTGCCAGCAGTGACGACATGTATCAGCCCCAGCATTTT. Amino acid sequence: CASSDDMYQPQHF.

V gene TRBV2 combines with J gene TRBJ1-2; D is unclear. The CDR3 runs 13 residues. Trimming took off 2 bases at V and 2 bases at J, with 6 bases between the two ends. Germline V gene data show CDR1 as SNHLY and CDR2 as FYNNEI. CDR3 protein: CASSERANYGYTF. The CDR3, as DNA: TGTGCCAGCAGTGAAAGGGCCAACTATGGCTACACCTTC.

The chain joins TRBV2 to TRBJ1-4; no clear D gene. In germline, CDR1 is SNHLY, CDR2 FYNNEI. Deletions cut 8 bases from V and 5 bases from J, with 15 bases between. The CDR3 is 14 amino acids. CDR3 sequence: CASGAADGNEKLFF. CDR3 nucleotides: TGTGCCAGCGGTGCGGCAGATGGGAATGAAAAACTGTTTTTT.

The chain carries TRBV14 and TRBJ1-1; D is perhaps TRBD1 (5 bases). The CDR3 runs 13 residues. Germline V CDR1 and CDR2: SGHDN, FVKESK. Between the trimmed V and J ends, which lost 0 bases and 13 bases, there was a span of 15 bases. DNA for the CDR3: TGTGCCAGCAGCCAAGAATCAAGGGGCGTGAATTTCTTT. This codes for CASSQESRGVNFF.

This chain connects TRBV6-5 to TRBJ2-3; 10 bases line up with TRBD2. The germline V gene has CDR1 MNHEY and CDR2 SVGAGI. Trimming at V came to 0 bases and at J to 8 bases, leaving 8 bases not matched to a gene. This CDR3 is 16 amino acids long. The CDR3, as DNA: TGTGCCAGCAGTTACTCGATACTAGCGGGGAAAAGTACGCAGTATTTT. Translated: CASSYSILAGKSTQYF.

The chain has TRBV7-6 and TRBJ2-2; 8 nucleotides align to TRBD1. Germline V gene sequence: CDR1 SGHVS, CDR2 FNYEAQ. The CDR3 extends over 18 amino acids. Losses at the gene ends were 4 bases for V and 0 bases for J; bases not matched to a gene: 10. The CDR3 reads CASSSTPQGATNTGELFF. The CDR3 bases are TGTGCCAGCAGCTCGACCCCTCAGGGGGCAACGAACACCGGGGAGCTGTTTTTT.

The J gene is TRBJ1-1, the V gene TRBV7-3; 9 positions match TRBD1. Trimming cost V 4 bases and J 7 bases; bases outside gene matches: 4. Germline-derived CDR1 and CDR2 are SGHTA and FQGTGA. This CDR3 region has 13 residues. The CDR3 sequence: CASSSQGASEAFF. The CDR3 DNA follows: TGTGCCAGCAGCTCACAGGGGGCAAGTGAAGCTTTCTTT.

The sample holds a few counts of this clone. The J gene is TRBJ2-3, the V gene TRBV10-3; D is uncertain. The CDR3 length is 14 residues. Germline CDR1 reads ENHRY; CDR2 reads SYGVKD. V lost 4 bases to trimming and J lost 5 bases, with 13 bases between them. The CDR3 protein is CAISGVMERDTQYF. In DNA, the CDR3 is TGTGCCATCAGTGGGGTTATGGAGAGAGATACGCAGTATTTT.

This clone was seen a few times. This rearrangement joins TRBV27 to TRBJ1-5; D not resolved. The CDR3 loop spans 13 amino acids. The germline V and J ends were trimmed by 8 bases and 2 bases, with 10 bases remaining between them. CDR1 and CDR2 from the germline V gene are MNHEY and SMNVEV (reference sequence). This CDR3 is CASAWTGNQPQHF. The CDR3 nucleotides are TGTGCCAGCGCCTGGACGGGCAATCAGCCCCAGCATTTT.

The J gene is TRBJ1-1, the V gene TRBV6-1; 9 bases match TRBD1. Per germline, CDR1 MNHNS and CDR2 SASEGT. This CDR3 has 15 amino acids. V was pared by 3 bases and J by 0 bases, with 2 bases of the junction left unmatched. CDR3 protein: CASSDRTGVNTEAFF. Written as DNA, the CDR3 is TGTGCCAGCAGTGACAGGACAGGGGTGAACACTGAAGCTTTCTTT.

The table lists this clone with a count of one. The chain recombines TRBV19 with TRBJ1-5; possible D gene TRBD1, 6 bases. Germline V lookup: CDR1 LNHDA, CDR2 SQIVND (reference sequence). This CDR3 is 17 amino acids long. Trimming shortened V by 0 bases and J by 8 bases, and 20 bases separated the two germline ends. CDR3 in amino acids: CASSIDGGRSPGEPQHF. The CDR3 DNA is TGTGCCAGTAGTATAGATGGGGGCAGGTCCCCCGGGGAGCCCCAGCATTTT.

The V and J genes are TRBV28 and TRBJ1-4, with 8 bases lining up with TRBD1. CDR1 is MDHEN, CDR2 SYDVKM, per germline. The V gene end was trimmed by 5 bases and the J gene end by 5 bases; junction bases not matched to a gene: 7. CDR3 length: 15 amino acids. The CDR3 DNA is TGTGCCAGCAGTCGGACAGGGATGGTGAATGAAAAACTGTTTTTT. It is translated as CASSRTGMVNEKLFF.

The V call is TRBV11-1, the J call TRBJ1-1, with 8 nucleotides matching TRBD1. CDR3 length: 16 amino acids. The V gene's germline CDR1 is SGHAT and CDR2 FQDESV (reference sequence). After removal of 0 bases from V and 4 bases from J, the junction contained 7 bases not matched to a gene. CDR3 loop: CASSLARGQGPTEAFF. The CDR3, as DNA: TGTGCCAGCAGCTTAGCGCGTGGACAGGGTCCCACTGAAGCTTTCTTT.

CDR3 sequence: CASSLKANTEAFF. CDR3 nucleotide sequence: TGTGCCAGTAGTCTCAAGGCCAACACTGAAGCTTTCTTT. The V gene is TRBV19, the J gene TRBJ1-1; D gene ambiguous. V was shortened by 5 bases and J by 2 bases, with 9 bases between the two germline ends. This CDR3 region has 13 residues. Looked up from germline, CDR1 is LNHDA and CDR2 is SQIVND (reference sequence).

The chain carries TRBV6-5 and TRBJ1-6, with D hard to call. V was clipped by 4 bases and J by 15 bases, with 13 bases between them. The CDR3 length is 12 residues. Germline V CDR1 and CDR2: MNHEY, SVGAGI. The CDR3 sequence is CASSSPAWDLHF. The CDR3 bases are TGTGCCAGCAGTTCCCCCGCGTGGGACCTCCACTTT.

V usage is TRBV9 and J usage is TRBJ2-2; D is ambiguous. Between the trimmed V and J ends, which lost 2 bases and 1 base, there was a span of 9 bases. Germline CDR1 and CDR2: SGDLS and YYNGEE. CDR3 size: 15 residues. CDR3 amino acids: CASSVVGLNTGELFF. The CDR3 DNA follows: TGTGCCAGCAGCGTTGTGGGATTGAACACCGGGGAGCTGTTTTTT.